These 19 T cell receptor beta chains originate from one sample sequenced in a study of blood T cell repertoires in COVID-19. The protocol was immunoSEQ multiplex PCR, while the TCRdb copy is restricted to in-frame clones and leaves out a portion. This sample yields about 350,000 clones, of which roughly 87% are seen a single time; roughly 4% belongs to the top ten. The sequencing input was peripheral blood. The receptors were sampled from a woman aged 55-69 years with COVID-19, enrolled during active disease.

This chain links TRBV19 with TRBJ1-4; D gene unclear. Trimming stripped 2 bases from V and 8 bases from J, with 15 bases between. Germline-derived CDR1 and CDR2 are LNHDA and SQIVND (reference sequence). The CDR3 extends over 15 amino acids. This chain's CDR3 is CASSINQVLREKLFF. For the CDR3, the DNA is TGTGCCAGTAGTATAAATCAGGTCCTCCGGGAAAAACTGTTTTTT.

The CDR3 here is CASSLGRGFANTGELFF. CDR3 coding DNA: TGTGCCAGCAGTTTAGGACGCGGGTTCGCGAACACCGGGGAGCTGTTTTTT. V usage is TRBV28 and J usage is TRBJ2-2; D is perhaps TRBD2 (5 bases). The CDR3 loop spans 17 amino acids. Germline assignment: CDR1 MDHEN and CDR2 SYDVKM. Between the trimmed V and J ends, which lost 2 bases and 0 bases, there was a span of 13 bases. Looking up the rest from reference TRBV28 and TRBJ2-2 gives the full variable domain: DVKVTQSSRYLVKRTGEKVFLECVQDMDHENMFWYRQDPGLGLRLIYFSYDVKMKEKGDIPEGYSVSREKKERFSLILESASTNQTSMYLCASSLGRGFANTGELFFGEGSRLTVL.

This sequence joins TRBV10-1 and TRBJ1-5; weak D call: TRBD1 (6 bases). Trimming removed 1 base from V and 5 bases from J, with 12 bases in between. The germline V gene encodes CDR1 WNHNN and CDR2 SYGVQD (reference sequence). This CDR3 spans 15 amino acids. The DNA of the CDR3 is TGCGCCAGCAGTGAGTTAGGACAGAAGTATCAGCCCCAGCATTTT. Amino acid sequence: CASSELGQKYQPQHF.

This rearrangement joins TRBV4-1 to TRBJ1-4; D uncertain. Germline CDR1 reads MGHRA; CDR2 reads YSYEKL. There are 11 residues in the CDR3. Trimming stripped 4 bases from V and 7 bases from J, with 4 bases between. This chain's CDR3 is CASSRGEKLFF. CDR3 bases: TGCGCCAGCAGCCGCGGTGAAAAACTGTTTTTT.

The chain uses TRBV5-1 and TRBJ1-5; weak D call: TRBD1 (5 bases). V was clipped by 0 bases and J by 2 bases, with 9 bases between them. The CDR3 extends over 15 amino acids. The germline V gene encodes CDR1 SGHRS and CDR2 YFSETQ. As DNA, the CDR3 is TGCGCCAGCAGCTTGGGGCTACAGGGCAATCAGCCCCAGCATTTT. It codes for CASSLGLQGNQPQHF.

The rearrangement uses TRBV24-1 and TRBJ1-1; 10 nucleotides match TRBD1. Trimming cost V 9 bases and J 4 bases; bases outside gene matches: 4. CDR1 and CDR2 (germline): KGHDR, SFDVKD. This CDR3 is 13 amino acids long. CDR3 coding DNA: TGTGCCACCGCTAGACAGGGGGCCACTGAAGCTTTCTTT. This gives the protein CATARQGATEAFF.

CDR3 nucleotide sequence: TGTGCCAGCAGTGGTATAGACACTGAAGCTTTCTTT. Its protein is CASSGIDTEAFF. The V gene is TRBV25-1, the J gene TRBJ1-1; unclear D gene. The V gene lost 4 bases and the J gene lost 3 bases, with 6 bases spanning the gap. Germline V gives CDR1 MGHDK, CDR2 SYGVNS. CDR3 length: 12 amino acids.

The chain combines TRBV5-1 with TRBJ2-2, with TRBD1 identical over 7 bases. Losses at the gene ends were 4 bases for V and 1 base for J; bases not matched to a gene: 1. CDR3 size: 14 residues. Germline V gives CDR1 SGHRS, CDR2 YFSETQ. CDR3 region: CASSRQGNTGELFF. The CDR3 DNA is TGCGCCAGCAGCCGACAGGGGAACACCGGGGAGCTGTTTTTT.

The rearrangement uses TRBV18 and TRBJ1-2, with D perhaps TRBD1 (5 bases). The CDR3 is 16 residues long. Trimming left V 0 bases short and J 5 bases short, with 16 bases between. Germline CDR1 and CDR2: KGHSH and LQKENI. This CDR3 is CASSPPGQRVPYGYTF. In DNA, the CDR3 is TGTGCCAGCTCACCACCGGGGCAGAGAGTACCATATGGCTACACCTTC. The full variable domain, rest sourced from reference TRBV18 and TRBJ1-2, is NAGVMQNPRHLVRRRGQEARLRCSPMKGHSHVYWYRQLPEEGLKFMVYLQKENIIDESGMPKERFSAEFPKEGPSILRIQQVVRGDSAAYFCASSPPGQRVPYGYTFGSGTRLTVV.

In this sample, this clone turned up a few times. The CDR3 here is CASSARQGRRRIAGELFF. CDR3 coding DNA: TGTGCCAGCAGTGCCCGACAGGGTCGCCGACGGATCGCCGGGGAGCTGTTTTTT. V and J are TRBV6-1 and TRBJ2-2; 7 bases match TRBD1. Germline loops: CDR1 MNHNS, CDR2 SASEGT. The CDR3 is made up of 18 amino acids. Trimming removed 4 bases from V and 6 bases from J; junction bases left unmatched: 17.

The rearrangement uses TRBV7-9 and TRBJ1-2, with TRBD1 identical over 8 bases. The ends lost 6 bases at V and 6 bases at J; junction bases unmatched: 9. Per the germline V gene, CDR1 is SEHNR and CDR2 is FQNEAQ (reference sequence). CDR3 length equals 14 residues. The CDR3 DNA sequence: TGTGCCAGCAGTCGAGGACAGGGAGGAAATGGCTACACCTTC. This gives the protein CASSRGQGGNGYTF.

V usage is TRBV5-1 and J usage is TRBJ1-4; 7 bases map to TRBD1. Germline CDR1 and CDR2: SGHRS and YFSETQ. This CDR3 has 13 amino acids. Losses at the gene ends were 7 bases for V and 6 bases for J; bases not matched to a gene: 6. The CDR3 DNA is TGCGCCAGCTGCCGCAGGGGGGATGAAAAACTGTTTTTT. Translating gives CASCRRGDEKLFF.

The genes are TRBV7-9 and TRBJ1-1, with TRBD1 identical over 8 bases. This CDR3 contains 16 residues. V lost 7 bases, J lost 6 bases, and 16 bases stayed unmatched. Looked up from germline, CDR1 is SEHNR and CDR2 is FQNEAQ (reference sequence). The CDR3 coding sequence is TGTGCCAGCACCAACCAGGGGGCCGGTGGAGGCTCTGAAGCTTTCTTT. Protein: CASTNQGAGGGSEAFF.

The chain uses TRBV7-6 and TRBJ1-3; TRBD1 agrees at 10 bases. The germline gives CDR1 SGHVS, CDR2 FNYEAQ. The CDR3 loop spans 16 amino acids. The trim removed 5 bases at V and 3 bases at J, leaving 7 bases unmatched. CDR3 DNA sequence: TGTGCCAGCAGCGGACGACAGGGGGCAAGTGGAAACACCATATATTTT. Residues: CASSGRQGASGNTIYF.

The gene calls are TRBV19 and TRBJ1-4; tentative D call: TRBD1 (6 bases). Trimming removed 8 bases from V and 8 bases from J, with 21 bases in between. CDR1 is LNHDA, CDR2 SQIVND, per germline (reference sequence). This CDR3 comprises 15 residues. For the CDR3, the DNA is TGTGCCAGTGCCGGGGGGCGCCAGGGACGGGAAAAACTGTTTTTT. Its translation is CASAGGRQGREKLFF.

The chain employs TRBV21-1 and TRBJ1-5; no check of the table's D call, TRBD1, against the DNA was made. TRBV21-1 is termed a pseudogene. The CDR3 loop spans 20 amino acids. In DNA form, the CDR3 reads TGTGCCAGCAGCAAATCGGCCGAGGACACGGAGTTTTATAGCAATCAGCCCCAGCATTTT. It is translated as CASSKSAEDTEFYSNQPQHF.

This chain links TRBV3-1 (or the pseudogene TRBV3-2) with TRBJ2-5; D gene unclear. The V end lost 4 bases, the J end lost 8 bases, and 11 bases lay between the germline ends. The CDR3 is 12 amino acids. Germline assignment: CDR1 LGHDT and CDR2 YNNKEL (reference sequence). In nucleotides, the CDR3 is TGTGCCAGCAGCCCCCCGTCTATTACCCAGTACTTC. This sequence encodes CASSPPSITQYF.

This rearrangement joins TRBV6-6 to TRBJ2-3; D remains ambiguous. Trimming stripped 6 bases from V and 5 bases from J, with 6 bases between. Germline V gene lookup returns CDR1 MNHNY and CDR2 SVGAGI (reference sequence). The CDR3 loop spans 11 amino acids. CDR3 nucleotide sequence: TGTGCCAGCAGAGTTAGAGATACGCAGTATTTT. Its translation: CASRVRDTQYF.

The chain is built from TRBV9 and TRBJ2-7; TRBD2 agrees at 8 bases. Germline V CDR1 and CDR2: SGDLS, YYNGEE. J gave up 0 bases and V 4 bases, and 6 bases lay outside the gene matches. This CDR3 region has 15 residues. The CDR3 nucleotides read TGTGCCAGCAGCAGATCTAGCGGGCACTCCTACGAGCAGTACTTC. This codes for CASSRSSGHSYEQYF.